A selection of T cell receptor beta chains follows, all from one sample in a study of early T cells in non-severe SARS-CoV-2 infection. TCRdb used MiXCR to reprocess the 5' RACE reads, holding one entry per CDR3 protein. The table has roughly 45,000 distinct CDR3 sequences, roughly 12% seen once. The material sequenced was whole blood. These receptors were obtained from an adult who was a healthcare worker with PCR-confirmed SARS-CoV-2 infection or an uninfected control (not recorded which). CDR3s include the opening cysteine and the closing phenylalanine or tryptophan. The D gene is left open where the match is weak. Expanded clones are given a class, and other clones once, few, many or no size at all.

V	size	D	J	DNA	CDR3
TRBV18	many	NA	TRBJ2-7	TGTGCCAGCTCACCACCGCGGGGGGATCTTACAGGGGTTGAGCAGTACTTC	CASSPPRGDLTGVEQYF
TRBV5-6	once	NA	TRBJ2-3	TGTGCCAGCAGCTTGACCGGCAGGAGGGCCACAGATACGCAGTATTTT	CASSLTGRRATDTQYF
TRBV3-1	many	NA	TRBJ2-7	TGTGCCAGCAGCCAATATCTGGAGCAGTACTTC	CASSQYLEQYF
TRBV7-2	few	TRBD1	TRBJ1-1	TGTGCCAGCAGCTTACGAGGGGACAGTTACACTGAAGCTTTCTTT	CASSLRGDSYTEAFF
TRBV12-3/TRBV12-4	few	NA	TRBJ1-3	TGTGCCAGCATAAGGGTTGGAGAAAACACCATATATTTT	CASIRVGENTIYF
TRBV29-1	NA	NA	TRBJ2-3	TGCAGCGTTTCAGGAGGTTCTGGGGGCGATTCCCTAGATACGCAGTATTTT	CSVSGGSGGDSLDTQYF
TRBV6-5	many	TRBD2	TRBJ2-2	TGTGCCAGCAGCCCTCTGACTAGCGGGAAAGGGGTTGGCGGGGAGCTGTTTTTT	CASSPLTSGKGVGGELFF
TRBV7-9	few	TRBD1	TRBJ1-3	TGTGCCAGCAGCTCCGGGACAGGGGATGGAAACACCATATATTTT	CASSSGTGDGNTIYF
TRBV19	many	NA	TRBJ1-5	TGTGCCAGTACTCCAGGCCCGGCTATTAGCAATCAGCCCCAGCATTTT	CASTPGPAISNQPQHF
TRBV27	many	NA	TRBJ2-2	TGTGCCAGCAGTTTTGGCGGCACCGGGGAGCTGTTTTTT	CASSFGGTGELFF
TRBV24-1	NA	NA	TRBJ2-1	TGTGCCACCAGTGACCCTTCGGGGGTTGGCGGGTACAATGAGCAGTTCTTC	CATSDPSGVGGYNEQFF
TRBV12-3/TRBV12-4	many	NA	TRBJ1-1	TGTGCCAGCAGTTTAGGGGCCACGGGCACTGAAGCTTTCTTT	CASSLGATGTEAFF
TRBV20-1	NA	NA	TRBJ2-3	TGCAGTGTAGGGGCCGGGGATACGCAGTATTTT	CSVGAGDTQYF
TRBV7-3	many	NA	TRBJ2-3	TGTGCCAGCAGCTATACTAGCACAGATACGCAGTATTTT	CASSYTSTDTQYF
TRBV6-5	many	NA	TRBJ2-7	TGTGCCAGCAGTAGAGGAAACGAGCAGTACTTC	CASSRGNEQYF
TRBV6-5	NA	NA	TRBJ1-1	TGTGCCAGCAGTTACGACACTGAAGCTTTCTTT	CASSYDTEAFF
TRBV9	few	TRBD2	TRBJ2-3	TGTGCCAGCAGCGGTAGCGGGAGTTATACGCAGTATTTT	CASSGSGSYTQYF
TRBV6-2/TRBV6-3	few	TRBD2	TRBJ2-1	TGTGCCAGCAGTTACGGCGGGAGGAAAACGAATGAGCAGTTCTTC	CASSYGGRKTNEQFF
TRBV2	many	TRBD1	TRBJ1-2	TGTGCCAGCAGTGAATCAGGGGGCTCCTATGGCTACACCTTC	CASSESGGSYGYTF
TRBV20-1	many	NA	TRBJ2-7	TGCAGTGCCCTTGGGGACTGGACGTCGGGGGAGCAGTACTTC	CSALGDWTSGEQYF
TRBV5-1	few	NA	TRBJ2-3	TGCGCCAGCAGCTCCCCTAAAGGGACCTCGACAGATACGCAGTATTTT	CASSSPKGTSTDTQYF
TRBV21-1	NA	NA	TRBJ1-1	TGTGCCAGCCGACGGACGGGGTACGCTGAAGCTTTCTTT	CASRRTGYAEAFF
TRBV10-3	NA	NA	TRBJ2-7	TGTGCCACAGGGGTTACGGACGAGCAGTACTTC	CATGVTDEQYF
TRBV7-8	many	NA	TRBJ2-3	TGTGCCAGCAGCTTAGGGAGGCCGTCAGATACGCAGTATTTT	CASSLGRPSDTQYF
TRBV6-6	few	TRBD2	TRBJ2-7	TGTGCCAGCAGTCCCCAGGGAGGGCTCGAGCAGTACTTC	CASSPQGGLEQYF
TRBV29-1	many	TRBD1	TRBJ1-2	TGCAGCACCTGGTCCGGACAGGGGGCAAATGGCTACACCTTC	CSTWSGQGANGYTF
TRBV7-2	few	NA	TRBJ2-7	TGTGCCAGCAGCTTGTGGGGGGGCAACTACGAGCAGTACTTC	CASSLWGGNYEQYF
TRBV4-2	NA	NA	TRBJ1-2	TGTGCCAGCAGCCAAGTTCAAGTGAGCGGCTACACCTTC	CASSQVQVSGYTF
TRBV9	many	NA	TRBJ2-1	TGTGCCAGCAGGCCAGGGGCCGTGGGAGGTGAGCAGTTCTTC	CASRPGAVGGEQFF
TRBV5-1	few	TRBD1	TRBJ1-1	TGCGCCAGCAGCGTAACCGGGACAGGGGCCACTGAAGCTTTCTTT	CASSVTGTGATEAFF
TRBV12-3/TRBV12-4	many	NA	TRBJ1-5	TGTGCCAGCAGTTTTTGGCCAAATCAGCCCCAGCATTTT	CASSFWPNQPQHF
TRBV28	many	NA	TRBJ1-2	TGTGCCAGCAGAGTAGGGCTCGATGGCTACACCTTC	CASRVGLDGYTF
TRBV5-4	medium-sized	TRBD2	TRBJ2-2	TGTGCCAGCAGCTTGACAGGGATGGGACTAGCTTCAGGGGAGCTGTTTTTT	CASSLTGMGLASGELFF
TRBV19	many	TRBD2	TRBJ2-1	TGTGCCAGTAGTATTGGAGCGGGAGAGCACTACAATGAGCAGTTCTTC	CASSIGAGEHYNEQFF
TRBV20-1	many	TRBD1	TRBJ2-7	TGCAGTGCCCGCGGGGACAGGGACTACGAGCAGTACTTC	CSARGDRDYEQYF
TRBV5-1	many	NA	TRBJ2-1	TGCGCCAGCAGCTTGAACAGGGCGGTCTACAATGAGCAGTTCTTC	CASSLNRAVYNEQFF
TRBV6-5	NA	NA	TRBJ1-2	TGTGCCAGCAGCCCACGGGGCAGGGCAAACTATGGCTACACCTTC	CASSPRGRANYGYTF
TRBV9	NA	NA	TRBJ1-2	TGTGCCAGCAGCGTCGGGGCTAACTATGGCTACACCTTC	CASSVGANYGYTF
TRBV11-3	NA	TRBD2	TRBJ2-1	TGTGCCAGCAGCCCCACGGGAGGGATGAATGAGCAGTTCTTC	CASSPTGGMNEQFF
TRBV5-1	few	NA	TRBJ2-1	TGCGCCAGCAGCTTGGGGCACCAACCCGATGAGCAGTTCTTC	CASSLGHQPDEQFF
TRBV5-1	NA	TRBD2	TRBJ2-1	TGCGCCAGCAGCCCGACTAGCGGGAGATCAAATGAGCAGTTCTTC	CASSPTSGRSNEQFF
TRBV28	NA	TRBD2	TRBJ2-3	TGTGCCAGCAGTGCGACTAGCGGGAGAATCGTCGATACGCAGTATTTT	CASSATSGRIVDTQYF
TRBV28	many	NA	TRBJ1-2	TGTGCCAGCTCCTCGATCTATGGCTACACCTTC	CASSSIYGYTF
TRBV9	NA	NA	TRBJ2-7	TGTGCCAGCAGCGTAGGGGCGGAATCCTACGAGCAGTACTTC	CASSVGAESYEQYF
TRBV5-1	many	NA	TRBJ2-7	TGCGCCAGCAGTTCCTACCAAGGACCCGCCCAAGCCTACGAGCAGTACTTC	CASSSYQGPAQAYEQYF
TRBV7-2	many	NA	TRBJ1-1	TGTGCCAGCAGCTTAGCCACAAAACTGAACACTGAAGCTTTCTTT	CASSLATKLNTEAFF
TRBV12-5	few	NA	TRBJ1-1	TGTGCTAGTGGTTTGTCCCGGACGGCGAACACTGAAGCTTTCTTT	CASGLSRTANTEAFF
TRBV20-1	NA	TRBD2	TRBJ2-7	TGCAGTGCTAGAGATCGGCTAGCGGGAGGTGAGCAGTACTTC	CSARDRLAGGEQYF
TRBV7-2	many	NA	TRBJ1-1	TGTGCCAGCAGCTTAGCGCTTCAGGGCACTGAAGCTTTCTTT	CASSLALQGTEAFF